Listed below are T cell receptor beta chains from one sample, sequenced in a study of identical twins. TCRdb passed the 5' RACE reads through MiXCR, listing each CDR3 protein once. The sample has around 570,000 distinct CDR3 sequences; approximately 9.6% are singletons. The data were also submitted as part of a second study, on yellow fever vaccine responses in identical twins.

Sequencing was done on a sample of PBMCs. These TCRs come from a woman between 18 and 29 years old in good health. Each CDR3 is given with its conserved first and last residue. The D gene is left open where the match is weak. Clone size is shown for a subset of rows, as once, few, many or a class of expanded clone.

d_call	j_call	v_call	clone_size	cdr3_aa	cdr3_nt
-	TRBJ1-1	TRBV6-2/TRBV6-3	few	CACSRDGTEAFF	TGTGCCTGTTCCAGGGACGGCACTGAAGCTTTCTTT
-	TRBJ2-7	TRBV21-1	few	CASSFRQYF	TGTGCCAGCAGCTTCCGTCAGTACTTC
-	TRBJ2-5	TRBV29-1	-	CSVAVRETQYF	TGCAGCGTTGCGGTTCGTGAGACCCAGTACTTC
TRBD1	TRBJ1-5	TRBV28	few	CASSPTDRGPQPQHF	TGTGCCAGCAGTCCAACCGACAGGGGCCCACAGCCCCAGCATTTT
-	TRBJ2-1	TRBV27	few	CASTPLGGNEQFF	TGTGCCAGCACACCCTTGGGGGGCAATGAGCAGTTCTTC
-	TRBJ2-7	TRBV27	-	CASSRLDRLTYEQYF	TGTGCCAGCAGCAGACTCGACAGGTTAACCTACGAGCAGTACTTC
-	TRBJ2-1	TRBV3-1	-	CASTGRERYNEQFF	TGTGCCAGTACCGGCCGAGAGAGGTACAATGAGCAGTTCTTC
TRBD2	TRBJ2-3	TRBV20-1	many	CSARDPKGSGRGTDTQYF	TGCAGTGCTAGAGACCCCAAGGGGTCGGGGAGGGGCACAGATACGCAGTATTTT
TRBD2	TRBJ2-1	TRBV7-9	-	CASSLWSSGKFNEQFF	TGTGCCAGCAGCTTATGGTCTAGCGGAAAATTCAATGAGCAGTTCTTC
-	TRBJ2-7	TRBV4-1	-	CASSQDLQRGTYEQYF	TGCGCCAGCAGCCAAGATTTGCAGAGGGGGACCTACGAGCAGTACTTC
-	TRBJ2-7	TRBV12-3/TRBV12-4	once	CASSHIYWRGSTEQYF	TGTGCCAGCAGTCATATTTATTGGCGGGGTTCCACCGAGCAGTACTTC
TRBD2	TRBJ2-1	TRBV7-6	-	CASSTPPSGGLYNEQFF	TGTGCCAGCAGCACCCCACCTAGCGGGGGGCTCTACAATGAGCAGTTCTTC
-	TRBJ1-1	TRBV12-3/TRBV12-4	many	CASSSRHTTEAFF	TGTGCCAGCAGTTCCCGACACACCACTGAAGCTTTCTTT
TRBD2	TRBJ2-7	TRBV2	many	CASRADGLAWDEQYF	TGTGCCAGCAGGGCAGATGGACTAGCATGGGACGAGCAGTACTTC
-	TRBJ2-7	TRBV18	many	CASSPPSEYSYEQYF	TGTGCCAGCTCCCCGCCTAGCGAGTACTCCTACGAGCAGTACTTC
-	TRBJ1-2	TRBV2	-	CASSEPGRTYGYTF	TGTGCCAGCAGTGAACCGGGACGGACATATGGCTACACCTTC
-	TRBJ2-7	TRBV27	-	CASIGEKQYF	TGTGCCAGCATAGGCGAGAAGCAGTACTTC
-	TRBJ2-5	TRBV7-2	-	CASSPLRGGRETQYF	TGTGCCAGCAGCCCTCTCCGTGGAGGGAGGGAGACCCAGTACTTC
-	TRBJ2-2	TRBV29-1	few	CSAWHTGELFF	TGCAGCGCTTGGCACACCGGGGAGCTGTTTTTT
-	TRBJ2-7	TRBV6-1	-	CASTFGTGSYEQYF	TGTGCCAGCACCTTCGGGACGGGTTCCTACGAGCAGTACTTC
TRBD1	TRBJ2-2	TRBV9	-	CASSVSQGRQGDRAGELFF	TGTGCCAGCAGCGTATCCCAAGGGAGACAGGGGGATAGGGCCGGGGAGCTGTTTTTT
TRBD1	TRBJ2-3	TRBV4-3	few	CASSQAGQTQYF	TGCGCCAGCAGCCAAGCGGGACAGACGCAGTATTTT
TRBD1	TRBJ2-5	TRBV29-1	-	CSVESGTGGLWETQYF	TGCAGCGTTGAATCTGGGACAGGGGGCTTGTGGGAGACCCAGTACTTC
TRBD2	TRBJ2-2	TRBV5-1	-	CASSLSSSGRTGELFF	TGCGCCAGCAGCTTGAGTTCCAGCGGGAGAACCGGGGAGCTGTTTTTT
-	TRBJ2-3	TRBV29-1	few	CSVRDFTDTQYF	TGCAGCGTCCGGGACTTCACAGATACGCAGTATTTT
-	TRBJ2-1	TRBV5-1	-	CASSSGGGGAMDEQFF	TGCGCCAGCAGCTCGGGGGGAGGGGGGGCCATGGATGAGCAGTTCTTC
-	TRBJ2-7	TRBV20-1	-	CSAESPGRGEDEQYF	TGCAGTGCTGAGTCCCCCGGGAGAGGAGAGGACGAGCAGTACTTC
-	TRBJ2-3	TRBV5-1	many	CASSFRGGSSTDTQYF	TGCGCCAGCAGCTTCCGAGGGGGAAGTAGCACAGATACGCAGTATTTT
TRBD1	TRBJ1-4	TRBV12-3/TRBV12-4	many	CASTQGGELFF	TGTGCCAGCACCCAGGGGGGAGAACTGTTTTTT
TRBD1	TRBJ2-7	TRBV12-3/TRBV12-4	few	CASSLDRVLYEQYF	TGTGCCAGCAGCCTTGACAGGGTTTTGTACGAGCAGTACTTC
TRBD2	TRBJ2-2	TRBV24-1	few	CATSDPVLAGIGELFF	TGTGCCACCAGTGATCCGGTACTAGCGGGGATCGGGGAGCTGTTTTTT
TRBD2	TRBJ2-7	TRBV11-1	few	CASSSPRVAGELSSYEQYF	TGTGCCAGCAGCTCACCACGGGTAGCGGGGGAACTGAGCTCCTACGAGCAGTACTTC
TRBD1	TRBJ2-3	TRBV11-1	few	CASSLSPGQKASTDTQYF	TGTGCCAGCAGCTTATCTCCGGGACAGAAAGCTAGCACAGATACGCAGTATTTT
TRBD2	TRBJ2-1	TRBV20-1	few	CSAPGLAGESSYNEQFF	TGCAGTGCACCGGGACTAGCGGGGGAAAGCTCCTACAATGAGCAGTTCTTC
-	TRBJ2-2	TRBV5-1	-	CASSPRRQGGGNTGELFF	TGCGCCAGCAGCCCGAGGAGACAGGGAGGAGGGAACACCGGGGAGCTGTTTTTT
-	TRBJ1-4	TRBV16	-	CASSPGSEKLFF	TGTGCCAGCAGCCCAGGAAGTGAAAAACTGTTTTTT
-	TRBJ2-4	TRBV9	-	CASSVDELLNIQYF	TGTGCCAGCAGCGTAGATGAGTTACTGAACATTCAGTACTTC
TRBD2	TRBJ2-7	TRBV7-8	few	CASSSRRLATQREQYF	TGTGCCAGCAGCTCACGAAGACTAGCCACCCAACGCGAGCAGTACTTC
TRBD2	TRBJ2-1	TRBV7-9	medium-sized	CASSPWGGPSGSRDNEQFF	TGTGCCAGCAGCCCCTGGGGGGGCCCAAGCGGGAGTCGAGACAATGAGCAGTTCTTC
-	TRBJ2-5	TRBV5-6	-	CASSRGTTQYF	TGTGCCAGCAGCCGAGGGACTACCCAGTACTTC
TRBD1	TRBJ1-1	TRBV2	-	CASSHDRVSTEAFF	TGTGCCAGCAGTCATGACAGGGTGAGCACTGAAGCTTTCTTT
-	TRBJ2-2	TRBV7-9	many	CASSFLPGVSTGELFF	TGTGCCAGCAGCTTCCTGCCGGGCGTGAGCACCGGGGAGCTGTTTTTT
-	TRBJ2-1	TRBV29-1	many	CSVAPFKGNEQFF	TGCAGCGTTGCCCCTTTTAAGGGTAATGAGCAGTTCTTC
-	TRBJ2-1	TRBV5-1	many	CASSLEGTPWDEQFF	TGCGCCAGCAGCTTGGAGGGGACACCATGGGATGAGCAGTTCTTC
TRBD2	TRBJ2-5	TRBV6-1	-	CASSGQTSGKETQYF	TGTGCCAGCAGTGGTCAGACTAGCGGGAAAGAGACCCAGTACTTC
TRBD1	TRBJ1-1	TRBV5-1	few	CASSLNRGGEAFF	TGCGCCAGCAGCTTAAACAGGGGCGGGGAAGCTTTCTTT
TRBD2	TRBJ2-1	TRBV29-1	few	CSAVEGVASGNSYNEQFF	TGCAGCGCCGTGGAAGGGGTGGCTAGCGGTAACTCCTACAATGAGCAGTTCTTC
-	TRBJ2-7	TRBV27	many	CASNPTGPPSEQYF	TGTGCCAGCAACCCAACAGGGCCGCCAAGCGAGCAGTACTTC
-	TRBJ2-7	TRBV9	many	CASSTRQVPYEQYF	TGTGCCAGCAGCACCCGACAGGTTCCCTACGAGCAGTACTTC
-	TRBJ2-3	TRBV7-2	-	CASILDRGTGTDTQYF	TGTGCCAGCATTCTTGATCGCGGGACAGGCACAGATACGCAGTATTTT
TRBD1	TRBJ2-7	TRBV29-1	-	CSATGNYYEQYF	TGCAGCGCGACAGGGAATTACTACGAGCAGTACTTC
TRBD1	TRBJ2-6	TRBV29-1	many	CSVEDGQGAQGANVLTF	TGCAGCGTTGAAGATGGCCAGGGGGCGCAAGGGGCCAACGTCCTGACTTTC